The source of this T cell receptor (beta chain) is a study of T cell responses to AZD1222 COVID-19 vaccine. The study's findings and limits: The donor cohort was predominantly white British with a female majority, and clonal diversity may have been underestimated. The repertoires were collected only after the peak T cell response.

Assay: immunoSEQ multiplex PCR; the TCRdb copy retains only in-frame clones and omits some. The sample holds tens of thousands of clones, about 92% seen once. On this clone: The antigen remains undetermined.

V lost 6 bases to trimming and J lost 6 bases; unmatched junction nucleotides: 9. Germline V lookup: CDR1 MNHEY, CDR2 SVGEGT. The CDR3 extends over 14 amino acids. Sequenced material: peripheral blood, taken 28 days after the second AZD1222 dose. This sequence joins TRBV6-2 or TRBV6-3 and TRBJ2-3, with TRBD1 identical over 7 bases. This TCR derives from an adult who received the AZD1222 COVID-19 vaccine. The CDR3 spells CASSLTGAVDTQYF. CDR3 sequence (DNA): TGTGCCAGCAGCCTTACAGGGGCCGTGGATACGCAGTATTTT.